Listed here are 23 T cell receptor beta chains from one sample, sequenced in a study of identical twins. TCRdb processed the 5' RACE reads anew with MiXCR; each CDR3 protein has one entry. This repertoire shows hundreds of thousands of distinct CDR3 sequences, around 5.7% found once; its top ten account for 1.5% to 2%. Sequencing was carried out using naive T cells sorted from blood. The receptors originated from a man younger than 30 in good health.

In its sample, this clonotype was seen a few times. The chain uses TRBV18 and TRBJ2-3, with no clear D. V shed 0 bases and J shed 0 bases, with 10 bases lying between them. Germline CDR1 and CDR2: KGHSH and LQKENI. This CDR3 comprises 16 residues. The chain's CDR3 is CASSPPLGSSTDTQYF. CDR3 DNA: TGTGCCAGCTCACCACCGCTGGGTTCTAGCACAGATACGCAGTATTTT.

This clonotype was observed at least ten times. The chain has TRBV10-3 and TRBJ2-7, with D tentatively TRBD2 (6 bases). The CDR3 sequence is 13 residues long. The V end was cut by 6 bases, the J end by 7 bases, with 16 bases between. CDR1 and CDR2 (germline): ENHRY, SYGVKD. The CDR3 DNA reads TGTGCCATCAGGAACGGGACTCTTTGGGAGCAGTACGTC. Its protein is CAIRNGTLWEQYV.

CDR3 coding DNA: TGCGCCAGCAGCTCCCCCTTCTCAGATACGCAGTATTTT. This sequence encodes CASSSPFSDTQYF. The chain couples TRBV5-1 to TRBJ2-3, with D unresolved. V lost 3 bases to trimming and J lost 4 bases, with 9 bases between them. CDR1 is SGHRS, CDR2 YFSETQ, per germline. The length of the CDR3 is 13 residues.

This clonotype came up many times. V usage is TRBV29-1 and J usage is TRBJ1-1; the D is unclear. Germline V lookup: CDR1 SQVTM, CDR2 ANQGSEA. Trimming removed 7 bases at V and 6 bases at J, with 9 bases between. This CDR3 spans 10 amino acids. CDR3 in amino acids: CSGRSSEAFF. The DNA of the CDR3 is TGCAGCGGGAGAAGCTCTGAAGCTTTCTTT.

This clonotype was counted many times. The DNA for the CDR3 is TGTGCCAGCAGTTTATGGGGATTCGGCACCGGGGAGCTGTTTTTT. It is translated as CASSLWGFGTGELFF. The chain is built from TRBV12-3 or TRBV12-4 and TRBJ2-2; no clear D gene. Trimming pared 2 bases from V and 4 bases from J, leaving 11 bases between. CDR3 length equals 15 residues.

This clonotype was seen many times. The chain joins TRBV24-1 to TRBJ2-2, with 8 nucleotides matching TRBD1. This CDR3 comprises 14 residues. V shed 10 bases and J 2 bases; nucleotides not matched to a gene: 5. Germline V gene data show CDR1 as KGHDR and CDR2 as SFDVKD. CDR3 nucleotides: TGTGCCACTAAGACAGGGGCCAACACCGGGGAGCTGTTTTTT. This translates into CATKTGANTGELFF.

This clonotype has a handful of counts. The CDR3 loop is CASSQPQGAGGANVLTF. The CDR3 coding sequence is TGTGCCAGCAGCCAACCACAGGGGGCCGGGGGGGCCAACGTCCTGACTTTC. This chain uses TRBV4-2 with TRBJ2-6, with 9 bases fitting TRBD1. Trimming took 2 bases from V and 4 from J; bases not matched to a gene: 6. CDR3 length: 17 amino acids. Germline V gives CDR1 LGHNA, CDR2 YNFKEQ.

This clonotype was observed many times. V usage is TRBV15 and J usage is TRBJ1-2; perhaps TRBD1 as D (6 bases). In germline, CDR1 is LNHNV, CDR2 YYDKDF (reference sequence). Trimming shortened V by 4 bases and J by 2 bases, and 14 bases separated the two germline ends. The CDR3 is 15 residues long. CDR3 DNA sequence: TGTGCCACCAGCACTTTTGGGGGCAGGAACTATGGCTACACCTTC. It specifies CATSTFGGRNYGYTF.

Only a few counts were recorded for this clonotype. The chain joins TRBV6-1 to TRBJ1-4; 11 bases match TRBD1. V shed 4 bases, J shed 8 bases, and the junction held 9 bases outside the gene matches. Per the germline V gene, CDR1 is MNHNS and CDR2 is SASEGT. The CDR3 totals 16 residues. CDR3 sequence reads: CASSAGTGGGGEKLFF. Written as DNA, the CDR3 is TGTGCCAGCAGTGCAGGGACAGGGGGAGGAGGGGAAAAACTGTTTTTT.

This clonotype was observed many times. The rearrangement links TRBV6-6 to TRBJ2-5; D is uncertain. This CDR3 region has 13 residues. Germline V lookup: CDR1 MNHNY, CDR2 SVGAGI (reference sequence). V lost 6 bases and J lost 10, with 18 bases in between. The chain's CDR3 is CASSPVRAKDQYF. The CDR3 bases are TGTGCCAGCAGCCCAGTTCGTGCTAAGGACCAGTACTTC.

This clonotype was picked up many times. This chain links TRBV21-1 with TRBJ2-3; TRBD2, as called in the table, went unchecked against the DNA. TRBV21-1 is a recognized pseudogene. This CDR3 contains 15 residues. CDR3 sequence reads: CASSGTRGGKDTQYF. For the CDR3, the DNA is TGTGCCAGCAGCGGGACCAGGGGAGGGAAAGATACGCAGTATTTT.

CDR3 sequence reads: CASSSPGQNTQYF. The CDR3 DNA is TGTGCCAGCAGCTCCCCGGGACAAAATACGCAGTATTTT. The chain employs TRBV5-5 and TRBJ2-3; TRBD1 is a possible D gene (6 bases). From germline, CDR1 is SGHKS and CDR2 YYEKEE (reference sequence). Trimming shortened V by 3 bases and J by 7 bases, and 12 bases separated the two germline ends. CDR3 length: 13 amino acids.

This clonotype showed up many times. The gene calls are TRBV29-1 and TRBJ1-1, with D possibly being TRBD1 (5 bases). The CDR3 length is 13 residues. V dropped 7 bases and J dropped 6 bases, with 18 bases sitting between them. Germline values: CDR1 SQVTM, CDR2 ANQGSEA. CDR3: CSAVRGVTSEAFF. CDR3 DNA sequence: TGCAGCGCCGTGAGGGGCGTCACATCTGAAGCTTTCTTT. Together with reference TRBV29-1 and TRBJ1-1, the CDR3 gives the full variable domain: SAVISQKPSRDICQRGTSLTIQCQVDSQVTMMFWYRQQPGQSLTLIATANQGSEATYESGFVIDKFPISRPNLTFSTLTVSNMSPEDSSIYLCSAVRGVTSEAFFGQGTRLTVV.

This clonotype was detected ten times or more. The V gene is TRBV25-1, the J gene TRBJ1-4; D is uncertain. The length of the CDR3 is 14 residues. Germline loops: CDR1 MGHDK, CDR2 SYGVNS. The V end was cut by 3 bases, the J end by 0 bases, with 5 bases between. CDR3 loop: CASSEGPTNEKLFF. The DNA for the CDR3 is TGTGCCAGCAGTGAGGGCCCAACTAATGAAAAACTGTTTTTT.

This rearrangement joins TRBV7-8 to TRBJ2-4, with no clear D. Germline V gene data show CDR1 as SGHVS and CDR2 as FQNEAQ. Trimming removed 2 bases at V and 7 bases at J, with 12 bases between. The length of the CDR3 is 14 residues. This CDR3 is CASSLLGVSNIQYF. Here the CDR3 DNA reads TGTGCCAGCAGCTTATTAGGCGTCAGTAACATTCAGTACTTC. The variable domain in full, with the rest retrieved from reference TRBV7-8 and TRBJ2-4, is GAGVSQSPRYKVAKRGQDVALRCDPISGHVSLFWYQQALGQGPEFLTYFQNEAQLDKSGLPSDRFFAERPEGSVSTLKIQRTQQEDSAVYLCASSLLGVSNIQYFGAGTRLSVL.

This clonotype was observed at least ten times. The chain uses TRBV10-3 and TRBJ2-1; 7 bases match TRBD2. Germline V gene data show CDR1 as ENHRY and CDR2 as SYGVKD. J lost 9 bases, V lost 8 bases, and 10 bases had no gene match. This CDR3 is built from 13 residues. CDR3 DNA: TGTGCCATCGCACCTATGGGGGGGATTGAGCAGTTCTTC. This encodes CAIAPMGGIEQFF.

In this sample, this clonotype turned up a few times. The CDR3 loop reads CSAMAITGQETQYF. In DNA form, the CDR3 reads TGCAGTGCTATGGCTATTACGGGCCAAGAGACCCAGTACTTC. The chain couples TRBV20-1 to TRBJ2-5; D is unclear. The germline V and J ends were trimmed by 4 bases and 1 base, with 13 bases remaining between them. CDR1 is DFQATT, CDR2 SNEGSKA, per germline (reference sequence). This CDR3 has 14 residues.

This clonotype was counted a few times. V usage is TRBV15 and J usage is TRBJ1-5; D remains unclear. Germline V lookup: CDR1 LNHNV, CDR2 YYDKDF (reference sequence). The V end lost 1 base, the J end lost 6 bases, and 4 bases lay between the germline ends. The CDR3 runs 12 residues. The CDR3 reads CATSRVGQPQHF. CDR3 sequence (DNA): TGTGCCACCAGCAGAGTAGGTCAGCCCCAGCATTTT.

This clonotype has only a few counts. The V gene is TRBV29-1, the J gene TRBJ1-2; 10 bases match TRBD1. The J segment lost 7 bases and the V segment lost 7 bases, leaving 9 bases of the junction unmatched. The V gene's germline CDR1 is SQVTM and CDR2 ANQGSEA. This CDR3 has 13 amino acids. The CDR3 protein is CSAEGTGEPGYTF. The CDR3 DNA is TGCAGCGCCGAGGGGACAGGGGAACCTGGCTACACCTTC.

This clonotype was seen a few times. This chain links TRBV19 with TRBJ2-1; maybe TRBD2 (6 bases). The CDR3 is 12 amino acids. The germline V and J ends were trimmed by 5 bases and 14 bases, with 16 bases remaining between them. From germline, CDR1 is LNHDA and CDR2 SQIVND (reference sequence). The CDR3 reads CASSGETSQEFF. The DNA for the CDR3 is TGTGCCAGTAGTGGGGAGACTAGTCAGGAGTTCTTC.

V is TRBV3-1 and J is TRBJ1-1; possible D gene TRBD1, 5 bases. The germline V gene encodes CDR1 LGHDT and CDR2 YNNKEL (reference sequence). The V end was cut by 1 base, the J end by 5 bases, with 11 bases between. This CDR3 is 14 amino acids long. The CDR3 loop reads CASSQAGGDTEAFF. CDR3 in DNA: TGTGCCAGCAGCCAAGCGGGAGGGGATACTGAAGCTTTCTTT. Complete variable domain (other parts from reference TRBV3-1 and TRBJ1-1): DTAVSQTPKYLVTQMGNDKSIKCEQNLGHDTMYWYKQDSKKFLKIMFSYNNKELIINETVPNRFSPKSPDKAHLNLHINSLELGDSAVYFCASSQAGGDTEAFFGQGTRLTVV.

The table lists this clonotype with many counts. The V call is TRBV5-4, the J call TRBJ2-2, with 9 bases lining up with TRBD2. V shed 0 bases, J shed 6 bases, and the junction held 15 bases outside the gene matches. The CDR3 length is 19 residues. The germline CDR1 and CDR2 sequences are SGHNT and YYREEE (reference sequence). Here the CDR3 DNA reads TGTGCCAGCAGCTTGGAAAGCCCGGGAATAGCGGGAGCGGCCGGGGAGCTGTTTTTT. It translates to CASSLESPGIAGAAGELFF.

In this sample, this clonotype turned up a few times. V gene TRBV10-3 combines with J gene TRBJ2-1; weak D call: TRBD2 (5 bases). V was clipped by 0 bases and J by 4 bases, with 10 bases between them. CDR1 ENHRY and CDR2 SYGVKD come from the germline V gene. The CDR3 is 15 amino acids. CDR3 DNA: TGTGCCATCAGTGAGTCCAGCGGCACTTACAATGAGCAGTTCTTC. Translated: CAISESSGTYNEQFF.